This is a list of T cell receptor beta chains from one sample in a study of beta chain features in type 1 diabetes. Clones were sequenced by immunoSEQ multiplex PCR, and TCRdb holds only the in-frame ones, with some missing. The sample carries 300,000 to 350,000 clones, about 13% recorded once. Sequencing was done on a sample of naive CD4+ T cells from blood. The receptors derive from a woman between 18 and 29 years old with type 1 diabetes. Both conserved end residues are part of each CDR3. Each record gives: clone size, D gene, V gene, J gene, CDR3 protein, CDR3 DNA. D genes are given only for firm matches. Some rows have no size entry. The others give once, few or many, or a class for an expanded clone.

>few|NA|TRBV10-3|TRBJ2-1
CAISVESRQFF
TGTGCCATCAGTGTGGAGTCCAGGCAGTTCTTC
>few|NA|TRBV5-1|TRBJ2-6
CASSLDTGPSGANVLTF
TGCGCCAGCAGCCTCGACACAGGGCCCTCTGGGGCCAACGTCCTGACTTTC
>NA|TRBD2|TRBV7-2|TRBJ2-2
CASSSGTSGTGELFF
TGTGCCAGCAGCTCTGGGACTAGCGGGACCGGGGAGCTGTTTTTT
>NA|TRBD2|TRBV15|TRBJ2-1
CATSPRTSDGYNEQFF
TGTGCCACCAGCCCTAGGACTAGCGACGGATACAATGAGCAGTTCTTC
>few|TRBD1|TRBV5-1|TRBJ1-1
CASRPGTGNTEAFF
TGCGCCAGCCGACCGGGGACAGGGAACACTGAAGCTTTCTTT
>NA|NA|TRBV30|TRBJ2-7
CAWRPGGSYEQYF
TGTGCCTGGAGACCCGGGGGATCCTACGAGCAGTACTTC
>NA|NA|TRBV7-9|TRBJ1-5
CASSLSGLSNQPQHF
TGTGCCAGCAGCTTATCAGGGTTGAGCAATCAGCCCCAGCATTTT
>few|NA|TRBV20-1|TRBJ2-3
CSASLADTQYF
TGCAGTGCGAGTCTGGCAGATACGCAGTATTTT
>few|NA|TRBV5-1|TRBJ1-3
CASSLVGGRLGNTIYF
TGCGCCAGCAGCTTGGTCGGAGGTCGGCTTGGAAACACCATATATTTT
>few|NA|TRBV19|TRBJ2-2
CASTSSGATGELFF
TGTGCCAGTACATCGTCAGGGGCGACCGGGGAGCTGTTTTTT
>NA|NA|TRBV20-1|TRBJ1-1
CSASSEAEAFF
TGCAGTGCTAGCTCGGAGGCTGAAGCTTTCTTT
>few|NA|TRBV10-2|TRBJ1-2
CASSELPGDYGYTF
TGCGCCAGCAGTGAGTTGCCGGGGGACTATGGCTACACCTTC
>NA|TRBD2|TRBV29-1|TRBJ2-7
CSVVREGYEQYF
TGCAGCGTTGTACGGGAGGGCTACGAGCAGTACTTC
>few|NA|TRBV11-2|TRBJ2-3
CASSLGNSGSTDTQYF
TGTGCCAGCAGCTTGGGTAATAGCGGCAGCACAGATACGCAGTATTTT
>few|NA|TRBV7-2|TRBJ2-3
CASSLVSPDTQYF
TGTGCCAGCAGCTTAGTTTCTCCAGATACGCAGTATTTT
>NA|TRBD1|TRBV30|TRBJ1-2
CAWSSRRTGVNYGYTF
TGTGCCTGGAGTAGCCGAAGGACAGGGGTCAACTATGGCTACACCTTC
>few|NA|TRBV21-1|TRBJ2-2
CASSKWTGFTGELFF
TGTGCCAGCAGCAAATGGACAGGGTTCACCGGGGAGCTGTTTTTT
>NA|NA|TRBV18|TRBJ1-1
CASSPLSALTEAFF
TGTGCCAGCTCACCCCTTAGCGCGCTCACTGAAGCTTTCTTT
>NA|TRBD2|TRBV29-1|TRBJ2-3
CSALLRLAASTDTQYF
TGCAGCGCCCTACTGAGACTAGCGGCTAGCACAGATACGCAGTATTTT
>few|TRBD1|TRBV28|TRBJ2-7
CAAHDRESYEQYF
TGTGCAGCCCACGACAGGGAATCCTACGAGCAGTACTTC
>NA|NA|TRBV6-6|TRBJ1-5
CASSQAGGGNQPQHF
TGTGCCAGCAGCCAGGCTGGAGGTGGCAATCAGCCCCAGCATTTT
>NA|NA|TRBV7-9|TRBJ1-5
CASSLMNQPQHF
TGTGCCAGCAGCCTTATGAATCAGCCCCAGCATTTT
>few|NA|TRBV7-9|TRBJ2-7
CASSYNAYEQYF
TGTGCCAGCAGCTACAATGCCTACGAGCAGTACTTC
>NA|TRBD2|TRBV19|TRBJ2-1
CASSIAREGTYSSYNEQFF
TGTGCCAGTAGTATAGCCCGGGAGGGCACCTATAGCTCCTACAATGAGCAGTTCTTC
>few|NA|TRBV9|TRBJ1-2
CASSAQTTKGGNYGYTF
TGTGCCAGCAGCGCTCAAACGACAAAAGGGGGTAACTATGGCTACACCTTC
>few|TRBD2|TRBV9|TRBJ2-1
CASSVPPVPRGLAGEQQFF
TGTGCCAGCAGCGTCCCTCCGGTGCCCAGGGGACTAGCGGGAGAGCAGCAGTTCTTC
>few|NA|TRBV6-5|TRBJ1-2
CASSSSEDYGYTF
TGTGCCAGCAGTTCTTCTGAGGACTATGGCTACACCTTC
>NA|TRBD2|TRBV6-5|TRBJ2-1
CASTDGGGGDEQFF
TGTGCCAGCACCGACGGGGGCGGGGGGGATGAGCAGTTCTTC
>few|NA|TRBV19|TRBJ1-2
CASSPQAPYYGYTF
TGTGCCAGTAGTCCACAGGCCCCCTACTATGGCTACACCTTC
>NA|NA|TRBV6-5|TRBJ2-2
CASSSLYTGELFF
TGTGCCAGCAGTTCCTTATACACCGGGGAGCTGTTTTTT
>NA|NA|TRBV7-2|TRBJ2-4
CASSLGIAISGDIQYF
TGTGCCAGCAGCTTGGGGATAGCGATAAGTGGGGACATTCAGTACTTC